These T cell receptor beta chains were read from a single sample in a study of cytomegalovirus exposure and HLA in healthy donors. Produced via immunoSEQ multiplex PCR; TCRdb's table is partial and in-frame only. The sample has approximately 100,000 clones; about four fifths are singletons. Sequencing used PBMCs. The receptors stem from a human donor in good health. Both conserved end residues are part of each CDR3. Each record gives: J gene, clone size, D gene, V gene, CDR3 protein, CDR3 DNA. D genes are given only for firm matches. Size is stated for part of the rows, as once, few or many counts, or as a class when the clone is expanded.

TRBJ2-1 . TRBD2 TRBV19 CASNPGLAYTEQFF TGTGCCAGTAATCCGGGACTAGCATATACTGAGCAGTTCTTC
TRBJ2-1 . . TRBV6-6 CASSYGARANEQFF TGTGCCAGCAGTTATGGAGCCAGGGCTAATGAGCAGTTCTTC
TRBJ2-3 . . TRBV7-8 CASSALTDFTDTQYF TGTGCCAGCAGCGCCTTGACAGACTTCACAGATACGCAGTATTTT
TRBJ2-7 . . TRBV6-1 CASSDWALLYEQYF TGTGCCAGCAGTGATTGGGCATTGCTCTACGAGCAGTACTTC
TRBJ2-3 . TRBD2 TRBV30 CAWRVAGGLDTQYF TGTGCCTGGAGAGTAGCGGGAGGGTTAGATACGCAGTATTTT
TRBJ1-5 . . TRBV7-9 CASSFMGQGNQPQHF TGTGCCAGCAGCTTCATGGGGCAGGGTAATCAGCCCCAGCATTTT
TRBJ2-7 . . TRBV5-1 CASSLGTDLLAEQYF TGCGCCAGCAGCTTGGGGACAGACTTGCTTGCCGAGCAGTACTTC
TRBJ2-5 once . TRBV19 CASSITGPGREETQYF TGTGCCAGTAGTATCACCGGCCCCGGGAGAGAAGAGACCCAGTACTTC
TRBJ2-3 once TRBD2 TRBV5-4 CASSLTSGGAEDTQYF TGTGCCAGCAGCTTGACTAGCGGGGGGGCAGAGGATACGCAGTATTTT
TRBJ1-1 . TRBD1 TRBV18 CASSPSQGGQREAFF TGTGCCAGCTCACCATCTCAGGGGGGACAGAGGGAAGCTTTCTTT
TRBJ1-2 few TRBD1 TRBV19 CASSITRTGASYGYTF TGTGCCAGTAGTATAACCCGGACAGGGGCGAGCTATGGCTACACCTTC
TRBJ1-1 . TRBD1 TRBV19 CASSPGQGLGDTEAFF TGTGCCAGTAGTCCGGGACAGGGCTTGGGGGACACTGAAGCTTTCTTT
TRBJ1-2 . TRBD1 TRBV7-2 CASSLYTGGQGARGF TGTGCCAGCAGCTTATATACAGGAGGACAGGGGGCAAGGGGCTTC
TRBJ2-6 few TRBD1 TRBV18 CASSPVQGATDVLTF TGTGCCAGCTCACCAGTACAGGGGGCTACCGACGTCCTGACTTTC
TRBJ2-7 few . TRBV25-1 CASSAGGEGEQYF TGTGCCAGCAGTGCAGGAGGAGAAGGCGAGCAGTACTTC
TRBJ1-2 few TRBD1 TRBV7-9 CASSTGQGRGYGYTF TGTGCCAGCAGCACTGGACAGGGTAGAGGGTATGGCTACACCTTC
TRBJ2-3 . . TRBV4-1 CASSRQGVSGADTQYF TGCGCCAGCAGCCGGCAGGGAGTATCAGGGGCCGATACGCAGTATTTT
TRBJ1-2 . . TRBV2 CASSALSGNYGYTF TGTGCCAGCAGTGCGCTTAGCGGAAACTATGGCTACACCTTC
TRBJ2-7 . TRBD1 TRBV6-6 CASSSRDRTIYGQYF TGTGCCAGCAGTTCCCGGGACAGGACGATCTACGGGCAGTACTTC
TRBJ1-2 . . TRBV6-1 CASRSDLTGGYTF TGTGCCAGCAGATCGGACTTAACGGGCGGCTACACCTTC
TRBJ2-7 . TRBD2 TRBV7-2 CASSLAAGAVGEQYF TGTGCCAGCAGCTTAGCGGCGGGAGCTGTTGGGGAGCAGTACTTC
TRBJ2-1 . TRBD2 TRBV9 CASSVASGRSYNEQFF TGTGCCAGCAGCGTAGCTAGCGGGCGCTCCTACAATGAGCAGTTCTTC
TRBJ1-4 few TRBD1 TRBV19 CASSRQGSNEKLFF TGTGCCAGTAGTCGACAGGGCTCTAATGAAAAACTGTTTTTT
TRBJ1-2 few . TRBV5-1 CASSLGHGVGDGYTF TGCGCCAGCAGCTTGGGCCACGGGGTTGGGGATGGCTACACCTTC
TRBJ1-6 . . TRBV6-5 CASSYSSAGLNSPLHF TGTGCCAGCAGTTACTCTTCTGCGGGCCTTAATTCACCCCTCCACTTT
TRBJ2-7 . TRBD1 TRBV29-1 CSVKLDRDRGRVQYF TGCAGCGTTAAACTCGACCGGGACAGGGGACGAGTGCAGTACTTC